The clone carrying this T cell receptor beta chain was counted only a few times. The CDR3 sequence is 16 residues long. Unmatched junction bases numbered 13, after V lost 5 bases and J lost 5 bases. From germline, CDR1 is SGHDN and CDR2 FVKESK. This sample was taken from a study of blood T cell repertoires in COVID-19. Study overall: In each case, the material was cDNA or gDNA derived from T cells, B-cell-depleted T cells, or PBMCs.

Here immunoSEQ multiplex PCR was the method, and the copy in TCRdb shows in-frame clones only, minus some. This sample yields 300,000 to 400,000 clones, of which approximately 91% are seen a single time; approximately 4.1% belongs to the top ten. This TCR derives from a woman aged 25 to 39 who had been exposed to COVID-19. Material: PBMCs or T cells enriched from blood (not recorded which). The chain is built from TRBV14 and TRBJ2-3; 7 nucleotides align to TRBD1. In DNA form, the CDR3 reads TGTGCCAGCAGCACCCGACAGGGCTGGTTTGGAGATACGCAGTATTTT. Its protein is CASSTRQGWFGDTQYF.